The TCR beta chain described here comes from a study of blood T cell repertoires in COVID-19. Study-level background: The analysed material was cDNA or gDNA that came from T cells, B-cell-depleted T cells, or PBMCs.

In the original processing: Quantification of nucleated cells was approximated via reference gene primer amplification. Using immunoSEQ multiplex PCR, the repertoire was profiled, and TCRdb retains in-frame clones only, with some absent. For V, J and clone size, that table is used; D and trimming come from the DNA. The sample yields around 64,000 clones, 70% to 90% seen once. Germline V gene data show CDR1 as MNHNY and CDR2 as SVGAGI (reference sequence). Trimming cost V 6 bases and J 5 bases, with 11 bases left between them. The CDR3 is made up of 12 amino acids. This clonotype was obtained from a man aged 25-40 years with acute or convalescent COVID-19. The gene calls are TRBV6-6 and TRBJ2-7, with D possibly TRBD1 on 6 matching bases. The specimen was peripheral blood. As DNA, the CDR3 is TGTGCCAGCAGCCCCGAGGGGGACGAGCAGTACTTC. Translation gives CASSPEGDEQYF.